This T cell receptor (beta chain) was captured in a study of T-cell reconstitution after alpha-beta-depleted transplantation in children. Unique molecular identifiers were incorporated when the TCRbeta library was constructed. In TCRdb, the PCR reads were re-called with MiXCR into one record per CDR3 protein. The sample includes about 600,000 distinct CDR3 sequences, more than 9% of them seen just once. The CDR3 extends over 12 amino acids. V was clipped by 2 bases and J by 6 bases, with 8 bases between them. The V gene's germline CDR1 is ENHRY and CDR2 SYGVKD. The sample holds many counts of this clonotype.

The clonotype originates from a human donor who donated a stem cell graft to a child with acute myeloid leukemia. Specimen: PBMCs from the stem cell graft donor, collected from the stem cell graft. The rearrangement uses TRBV10-3 and TRBJ2-7; possibly TRBD2 for D (5 bases). The CDR3 loop reads CAISEEGSEQYF. CDR3 DNA sequence: TGTGCCATCAGTGAGGAGGGTTCCGAGCAGTACTTC.